The next 26 T cell receptor beta chains were all read from a single sample in a study of blood T cell repertoires in COVID-19. TCRdb keeps only in-frame clones here, not all; method: immunoSEQ multiplex PCR. The table has 180,000 or so clones, approximately 86% seen once; the top ten hold about 8.2%. The specimen sequenced was peripheral blood. These receptor sequences come from a man between 60 and 70 years old with acute or convalescent COVID-19.

This clone turned up a few times. The genes are TRBV10-1 and TRBJ2-7, with 8 bases lining up with TRBD2. Trimming took 6 bases from V and 4 from J; bases not matched to a gene: 8. This CDR3 is 14 amino acids long. Germline-derived CDR1 and CDR2 are WNHNN and SYGVQD (reference sequence). CDR3 sequence (DNA): TGCGCCAGCAGATTAGCGGGATTCGTATACGAGCAGTACTTC. Its translation: CASRLAGFVYEQYF.

The V call is TRBV5-4, the J call TRBJ2-1; 10 bases match TRBD2. CDR1 and CDR2 from the germline V gene are SGHNT and YYREEE (reference sequence). CDR3 size: 16 residues. V was clipped by 3 bases and J by 0 bases; unmatched bases: 3. DNA of the CDR3: TGTGCCAGCAGCTACTCTAGCGGGAGCTCCTACAATGAGCAGTTCTTC. Translation gives CASSYSSGSSYNEQFF.

The chain couples TRBV24-1 to TRBJ2-5; 10 nucleotides align to TRBD1. The ends lost 3 bases at V and 9 bases at J; junction bases unmatched: 15. The germline V gene has CDR1 KGHDR and CDR2 SFDVKD. This CDR3 spans 17 amino acids. This chain's CDR3 is CATSDRRGQGLLVAQYF. DNA for the CDR3: TGTGCCACCAGTGATCGCCGGGGACAGGGGCTCTTAGTGGCCCAGTACTTC.

The rearrangement joins TRBV7-3 to TRBJ2-5, with 8 bases lining up with TRBD2. V gave up 5 bases and J gave up 7 bases; unmatched junction bases: 9. This CDR3 contains 14 residues. The V gene's germline CDR1 is SGHTA and CDR2 FQGTGA. CDR3 nucleotide sequence: TGTGCCAGCAGCGCTACTAGCGCGGGGGGGACCCAGTACTTC. Translating gives CASSATSAGGTQYF.

In this sample, this clone turned up a few times. This CDR3 is also generated by other DNA sequences in the sample. The rearrangement uses TRBV19 and TRBJ2-7; TRBD1 agrees at 9 bases. In germline, CDR1 is LNHDA, CDR2 SQIVND (reference sequence). The CDR3 sequence is 13 residues long. Losses at the gene ends were 5 bases for V and 2 bases for J; bases not matched to a gene: 1. CDR3 coding DNA: TGTGCCAGTAGTCGGGACAGGGCCTACGAGCAGTACTTC. Amino acid sequence: CASSRDRAYEQYF.

V and J are TRBV7-2 and TRBJ1-2, with 7 bases fitting TRBD1. Germline V lookup: CDR1 SGHTA, CDR2 FQGNSA. The trim removed 4 bases at V and 4 bases at J, leaving 9 bases unmatched. The CDR3 length is 15 residues. CDR3: CASSWDSGTVYGYTF. CDR3 bases: TGTGCCAGCAGCTGGGACTCCGGGACAGTCTATGGCTACACCTTC.

V and J are TRBV30 and TRBJ1-2; tentatively, D is TRBD1 (5 bases). Germline V gene data show CDR1 as GTSNPN and CDR2 as SVGIG (reference sequence). Trimming took 8 bases from V and 7 from J, leaving 17 bases between them. This CDR3 is built from 12 residues. The CDR3 loop reads CARDLRGVGYTF. In nucleotides, the CDR3 is TGTGCCCGGGATTTGCGGGGCGTTGGCTACACCTTC.

The chain recombines TRBV20-1 with TRBJ1-2; a weak D match, TRBD1 (5 bases). The V and J ends lost 3 bases and 2 bases respectively, with 16 bases between them. Germline V gives CDR1 DFQATT, CDR2 SNEGSKA (reference sequence). This CDR3 is 15 amino acids long. CDR3: CSASPPQGVNYGYTF. CDR3 DNA: TGCAGTGCTAGTCCGCCCCAGGGTGTAAACTATGGCTACACCTTC.

This chain connects TRBV4-1 to TRBJ2-5, with 12 bases identical to TRBD2. The CDR3 contains 15 residues. Germline V gene lookup returns CDR1 MGHRA and CDR2 YSYEKL. V trimming: 2 bases; J trimming: 5 bases; junction bases outside the gene matches: 3. This CDR3 reads CASSQLLAGGETQYF. CDR3 nucleotide sequence: TGCGCCAGCAGCCAACTCCTAGCGGGAGGGGAGACCCAGTACTTC.

The sample holds one count of this clone. The chain employs TRBV3-1 (or the pseudogene TRBV3-2) and TRBJ1-1; D may be TRBD1 (5 bases). CDR3 length equals 18 residues. Germline V gives CDR1 LGHDT, CDR2 YNNKEL (reference sequence). Between the trimmed V and J ends, which lost 4 bases and 5 bases, there was a span of 26 bases. The CDR3 spells CASSPRWGSGKGHTEAFF. CDR3 bases: TGTGCCAGCAGCCCGCGATGGGGTAGTGGAAAGGGGCATACTGAAGCTTTCTTT.

This clone appeared once. V is TRBV5-1 and J is TRBJ1-2, with TRBD1 as a possible D gene (6 bases). Germline CDR1 reads SGHRS; CDR2 reads YFSETQ. The CDR3 is 13 residues long. The V end lost 0 bases, the J end lost 4 bases, and 7 bases lay between the germline ends. CDR3 coding DNA: TGCGCCAGCAGCTTGGAAGGGGGCTATGGCTACACCTTC. Its translation is CASSLEGGYGYTF.

This rearrangement joins TRBV27 to TRBJ1-5; TRBD1 matches 8 bases. The germline CDR1 and CDR2 sequences are MNHEY and SMNVEV (reference sequence). The CDR3 length is 15 residues. V shed 8 bases and J 5 bases; nucleotides not matched to a gene: 11. The CDR3 reads CASSWTGISHQPQHF. The CDR3, as DNA: TGTGCCAGCTCCTGGACAGGGATTTCGCATCAGCCCCAGCATTTT.

The CDR3 nucleotides are TGTGCCAGCAGCCGGGACAGACGAACCTACGAGCAGTACTTC. Residues: CASSRDRRTYEQYF. The V gene is TRBV27, the J gene TRBJ2-7; 7 nucleotides line up with TRBD1. From germline, CDR1 is MNHEY and CDR2 SMNVEV (reference sequence). The length of the CDR3 is 14 residues. V dropped 6 bases and J dropped 2; count of bases not matched to a gene: 7.

V is TRBV18 and J is TRBJ2-1; 11 positions match TRBD1. The CDR3 runs 17 residues. Trimming took 6 bases from V and 7 from J; bases not matched to a gene: 14. Germline V lookup: CDR1 KGHSH, CDR2 LQKENI. The CDR3 region is CASSSSFGTGGRNEQFF. CDR3 DNA sequence: TGTGCCAGCTCGTCATCCTTCGGGACAGGGGGTCGGAATGAGCAGTTCTTC.

This clone has a single count. The chain joins TRBV27 to TRBJ2-7; D is uncertain. The CDR3 has 16 amino acids. The V gene lost 5 bases and the J gene lost 0 bases, with 17 bases spanning the gap. Germline V gene data show CDR1 as MNHEY and CDR2 as SMNVEV (reference sequence). The CDR3 spells CASSPSRGYSSYEQYF. The DNA of the CDR3 is TGTGCCAGCAGTCCTTCGAGAGGATATAGCTCCTACGAGCAGTACTTC.

This sequence joins TRBV19 and TRBJ2-5, with 7 nucleotides matching TRBD1. CDR3 length: 14 amino acids. Looked up from germline, CDR1 is LNHDA and CDR2 is SQIVND (reference sequence). V lost 6 bases and J lost 5; bases outside the gene matches: 9. CDR3 in amino acids: CASSLGGLGETQYF. DNA for the CDR3: TGTGCCAGTAGCCTAGGGGGCCTCGGGGAGACCCAGTACTTC.

The J gene is TRBJ2-7, the V gene TRBV6-1; D perhaps matches TRBD1 (5 bases). CDR3 length: 12 residues. The germline gives CDR1 MNHNS, CDR2 SASEGT. V lost 3 bases and J 9 bases, leaving 12 bases between the germline ends. The CDR3 sequence is CASSDRVLGQYF. In nucleotides, the CDR3 is TGTGCCAGCAGTGACAGGGTCCTGGGGCAGTACTTC.

The chain combines TRBV2 with TRBJ1-4; 7 bases align to TRBD1. The CDR3 covers 16 residues. Germline values: CDR1 SNHLY, CDR2 FYNNEI. V lost 4 bases and J lost 4; bases outside the gene matches: 9. The CDR3 region has the DNA TGTGCCAGCAGTGCTGCACAGGGGCGTTATAATGAAAAACTGTTTTTT. Amino acids: CASSAAQGRYNEKLFF.

This clone turned up a few times. The V gene is TRBV28, the J gene TRBJ2-7; maybe TRBD2 (6 bases). This CDR3 is 16 amino acids long. V was clipped by 2 bases and J by 6 bases, with 20 bases between them. Germline assignment: CDR1 MDHEN and CDR2 SYDVKM. The CDR3 spells CASSLRIVGGPPEQYF. CDR3 nucleotide sequence: TGTGCCAGCAGTTTACGGATCGTGGGAGGCCCCCCCGAGCAGTACTTC.

This clone has more than one count but fewer than ten. The chain couples TRBV28 to TRBJ1-4, with D hard to call. CDR1 and CDR2 from the germline V gene are MDHEN and SYDVKM. CDR3 size: 14 residues. V lost 7 bases, J lost 5 bases, and 14 bases lay in between. This CDR3 reads CASTGRLGNEKLFF. DNA for the CDR3: TGTGCCAGCACGGGGAGGTTAGGGAATGAAAAACTGTTTTTT.

This clone was observed a handful of times. The chain carries TRBV7-3 and TRBJ2-1; D uncertain. Germline assignment: CDR1 SGHTA and CDR2 FQGTGA. The CDR3 is 13 residues long. Between the trimmed V and J ends, which lost 1 base and 5 bases, there was a span of 6 bases. CDR3 nucleotides: TGTGCCAGCAGCTTAAGACTCAACAATGAGCAGTTCTTC. Translation: CASSLRLNNEQFF.

This clone came up a few times. V and J are TRBV24-1 and TRBJ2-1, with a tentative D call TRBD2 (5 bases). V was trimmed by 3 bases and J by 4 bases, leaving 9 bases between them. Germline V CDR1 and CDR2: KGHDR, SFDVKD. The CDR3 is 14 residues long. CDR3 nucleotides: TGTGCCACCAGTGATAGTTCGGGATACAATGAGCAGTTCTTC. Translating it yields CATSDSSGYNEQFF.

This clone has just one count. The chain employs TRBV25-1 and TRBJ2-6, with 7 bases that match TRBD1. V lost 6 bases and J lost 2; bases outside the gene matches: 4. The CDR3 length is 15 residues. Germline V gives CDR1 MGHDK, CDR2 SYGVNS. CDR3 bases: TGTGCCAGCAGGGGACAGCTGACTGGGGCCAACGTCCTGACTTTC. Translated, it gives CASRGQLTGANVLTF.

This clone was found a few times. This chain connects TRBV19 to TRBJ1-1, with D perhaps matching TRBD1 (5 bases). The CDR3 loop spans 12 amino acids. V lost 1 base, J lost 7 bases, and 7 bases lay in between. Germline V gene data show CDR1 as LNHDA and CDR2 as SQIVND (reference sequence). CDR3 sequence reads: CASSIGGGEAFF. The CDR3 nucleotides read TGTGCCAGTAGTATAGGCGGGGGTGAAGCTTTCTTT.

In this sample, this clone turned up a few times. This chain joins TRBV6-5 and TRBJ2-2, with a weak D call TRBD2 (5 bases). The V gene lost 6 bases and the J gene lost 4 bases, with 9 bases spanning the gap. Germline CDR1 MNHEY, CDR2 SVGAGI. The CDR3 spans 13 residues. In DNA, the CDR3 is TGTGCCAGCAGGAGGGTCTTCACCGGGGAGCTGTTTTTT. Encoded protein: CASRRVFTGELFF.

This clone was seen only once. The rearrangement uses TRBV18 and TRBJ2-4; D not resolved. CDR3 size: 13 residues. Germline assignment: CDR1 KGHSH and CDR2 LQKENI. Trimming pared 3 bases from V and 9 bases from J, leaving 12 bases between. The CDR3 is CASSPPTSGIQYF. DNA for the CDR3: TGTGCCAGCTCACCCCCCACTTCTGGCATTCAGTACTTC.